The sequence of this T cell receptor (beta chain) was determined in a study of cytomegalovirus exposure and HLA in healthy donors. Study outcomes and limitations: A later analysis showed TCR association rates differing by HLA locus, peaking at DRB1 and lowest at HLA-C.

For this clone: Its antigen is not known.

CDR3 length equals 15 residues. Per germline, CDR1 SGHRS and CDR2 YFSETQ. V lost 3 bases to trimming and J lost 2 bases, with 14 bases between them. Amplification used 60 Vbeta primers and 13 Jbeta primers. Measured with immunoSEQ multiplex PCR; TCRdb has only the in-frame clones, and not every one. The table shows about 140,000 clones, with 60% to 85% occurring only once. The TCR comes from a man aged 40-49 years in good health and CMV-seronegative. This chain joins TRBV5-1 and TRBJ2-5; TRBD2 might be the D (6 bases). Sequencing was performed on PBMCs. This chain's CDR3 is CASSSGEAVQETQYF. CDR3 sequence (DNA): TGCGCCAGCAGCTCGGGGGAGGCCGTTCAAGAGACCCAGTACTTC.